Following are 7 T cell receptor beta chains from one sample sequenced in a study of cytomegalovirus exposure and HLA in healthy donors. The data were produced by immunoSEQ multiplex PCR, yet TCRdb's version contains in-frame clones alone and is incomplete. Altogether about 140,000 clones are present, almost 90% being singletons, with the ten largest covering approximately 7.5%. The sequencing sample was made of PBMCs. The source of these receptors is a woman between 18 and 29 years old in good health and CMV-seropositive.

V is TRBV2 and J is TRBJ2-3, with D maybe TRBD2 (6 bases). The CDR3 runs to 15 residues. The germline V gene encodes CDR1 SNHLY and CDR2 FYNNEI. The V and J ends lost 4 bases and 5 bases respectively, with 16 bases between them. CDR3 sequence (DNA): TGTGCCAGCAGTGTAAGGGCCAGGGAGGTAGATACGCAGTATTTT. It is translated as CASSVRAREVDTQYF. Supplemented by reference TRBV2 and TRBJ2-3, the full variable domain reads EPEVTQTPSHQVTQMGQEVILRCVPISNHLYFYWYRQILGQKVEFLVSFYNNEISEKSEIFDDQFSVERPDGSNFTLKIRSTKLEDSAMYFCASSVRAREVDTQYFGPGTRLTVL.

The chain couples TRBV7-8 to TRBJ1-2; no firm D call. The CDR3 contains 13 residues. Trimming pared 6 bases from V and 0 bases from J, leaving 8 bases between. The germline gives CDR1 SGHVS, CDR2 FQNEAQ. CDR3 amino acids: CASRLGPNYGYTF. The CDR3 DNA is TGTGCCAGCAGACTGGGCCCTAACTATGGCTACACCTTC. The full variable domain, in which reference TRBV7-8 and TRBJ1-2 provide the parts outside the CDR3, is GAGVSQSPRYKVAKRGQDVALRCDPISGHVSLFWYQQALGQGPEFLTYFQNEAQLDKSGLPSDRFFAERPEGSVSTLKIQRTQQEDSAVYLCASRLGPNYGYTFGSGTRLTVV.

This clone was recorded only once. CDR3 DNA sequence: TGTGCCAGCAGCTTAGATTCGGCGGGGGGGCTGGATGAGCAGTTCTTC. This gives the protein CASSLDSAGGLDEQFF. The rearrangement joins TRBV7-2 to TRBJ2-1; 9 bases match TRBD2. CDR1 is SGHTA, CDR2 FQGNSA, per germline. The CDR3 covers 16 residues. The V gene end was trimmed by 1 base and the J gene end by 8 bases; junction bases not matched to a gene: 9. The variable domain in full, with the rest retrieved from reference TRBV7-2 and TRBJ2-1, is GAGVSQSPSNKVTEKGKDVELRCDPISGHTALYWYRQSLGQGLEFLIYFQGNSAPDKSGLPSDRFSAERTGGSVSTLTIQRTQQEDSAVYLCASSLDSAGGLDEQFFGPGTRLTVL.

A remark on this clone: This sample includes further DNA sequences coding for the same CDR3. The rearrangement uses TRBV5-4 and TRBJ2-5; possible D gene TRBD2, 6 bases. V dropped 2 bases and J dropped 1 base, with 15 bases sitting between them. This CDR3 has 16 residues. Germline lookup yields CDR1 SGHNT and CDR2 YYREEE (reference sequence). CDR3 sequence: CASSLGLAGIQETQYF. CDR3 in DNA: TGTGCCAGCAGCTTAGGACTGGCGGGAATCCAAGAGACCCAGTACTTC. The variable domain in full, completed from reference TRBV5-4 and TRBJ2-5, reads ETGVTQSPTHLIKTRGQQVTLRCSSQSGHNTVSWYQQALGQGPQFIFQYYREEENGRGNFPPRFSGLQFPNYSSELNVNALELDDSALYLCASSLGLAGIQETQYFGPGTRLLVL.

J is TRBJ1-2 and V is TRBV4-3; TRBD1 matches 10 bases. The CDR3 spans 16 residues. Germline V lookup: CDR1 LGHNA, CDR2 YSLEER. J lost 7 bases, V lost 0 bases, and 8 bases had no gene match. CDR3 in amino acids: CASSQDLDRGLVGYTF. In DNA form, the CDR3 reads TGCGCCAGCAGCCAAGATCTCGACAGGGGGCTGGTTGGCTACACCTTC.

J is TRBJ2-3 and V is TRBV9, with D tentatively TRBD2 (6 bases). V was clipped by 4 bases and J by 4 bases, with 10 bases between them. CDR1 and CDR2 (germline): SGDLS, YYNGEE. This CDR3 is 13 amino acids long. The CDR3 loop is CASSPGVPDTQYF. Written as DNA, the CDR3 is TGTGCCAGCAGCCCGGGAGTTCCAGATACGCAGTATTTT.

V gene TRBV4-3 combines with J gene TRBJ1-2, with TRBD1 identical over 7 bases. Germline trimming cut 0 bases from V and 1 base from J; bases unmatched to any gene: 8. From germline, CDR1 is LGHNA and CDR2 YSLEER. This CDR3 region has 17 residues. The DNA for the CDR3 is TGCGCCAGCAGCCAAGAAGCGGGGGACAGATATAACTATGGCTACACCTTC. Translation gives CASSQEAGDRYNYGYTF.